A selection of T cell receptor beta chains follows, all from one sample in a study of cytomegalovirus exposure and HLA in healthy donors. Method: immunoSEQ multiplex PCR; TCRdb's copy keeps in-frame clones and lacks some. Of around 260,000 clones listed, approximately 80% were seen once; the top ten hold roughly 0.31%. The sample consisted of PBMCs. The receptors shown here come from a girl aged 2 to 10 in good health and CMV-seronegative. CDR3s include the opening cysteine and the closing phenylalanine or tryptophan. D genes are given only for firm matches. Some rows mark clone size as missing; the rest say once, few, many or name a class of expanded clone.

>TRBV28|TRBJ2-7|TRBD1|NA
CASSSLLPRLGTGFRYEQYF
TGTGCCAGCAGTTCGTTACTGCCTCGACTCGGGACAGGGTTTCGGTACGAGCAGTACTTC
>TRBV10-3|TRBJ2-2|TRBD1|NA
CAIRGPGQGIPGELFF
TGTGCCATCAGAGGTCCGGGACAGGGTATCCCCGGGGAGCTGTTTTTT
>TRBV2|TRBJ2-1|TRBD2|NA
CASSESAAGVYNEQFF
TGTGCCAGCAGTGAGTCCGCCGCGGGGGTTTACAATGAGCAGTTCTTC
>TRBV9|TRBJ2-1|TRBD2|NA
CASSVDPSGGGYNEQFF
TGTGCCAGCAGCGTAGATCCTAGCGGGGGGGGATACAATGAGCAGTTCTTC
>TRBV6-1|TRBJ2-5|TRBD1|NA
CASSERGTGVQETQYF
TGTGCCAGCAGTGAAAGGGGGACAGGGGTCCAAGAGACCCAGTACTTC
>TRBV5-6|TRBJ2-1|TRBD1|few
CASSPRTGKYNEQFF
TGTGCCAGCAGCCCCAGGACAGGGAAATACAATGAGCAGTTCTTC
>TRBV2|TRBJ2-1|NA|NA
CASSETGEQFF
TGTGCCAGCAGTGAGACGGGGGAGCAGTTCTTC
>TRBV27|TRBJ1-4|TRBD1|NA
CATRARGHEKLFF
TGTGCCACCAGGGCTAGGGGGCACGAAAAACTGTTTTTT
>TRBV6-5|TRBJ2-7|TRBD1|NA
CASSWEARGRFYEQYF
TGTGCCAGCAGTTGGGAGGCCAGGGGGCGCTTCTACGAGCAGTACTTC
>TRBV19|TRBJ1-5|TRBD1|once
CASMDRWIGGNQPQHF
TGTGCCAGTATGGACAGGTGGATTGGGGGCAATCAGCCCCAGCATTTT
>TRBV27|TRBJ2-7|NA|NA
CASSLSAQLATYEQYF
TGTGCCAGCAGTTTATCGGCGCAGCTAGCCACCTACGAGCAGTACTTC
>TRBV25-1|TRBJ2-2|NA|NA
CASSRQGGTGELFF
TGTGCCAGCAGTAGGCAGGGAGGCACCGGGGAGCTGTTTTTT
>TRBV6-6|TRBJ1-6|TRBD1|NA
CASAGSGGRYNSPLHF
TGTGCCAGCGCGGGATCAGGGGGCAGATATAATTCACCCCTCCACTTT
>TRBV7-9|TRBJ1-2|TRBD1|NA
CASSSRDRGDYGYTF
TGTGCCAGCAGCTCTCGGGACAGGGGTGACTATGGCTACACCTTT
>TRBV11-3|TRBJ1-1|NA|NA
CASSSGVNTEAFF
TGTGCCAGCAGCTCCGGGGTGAACACTGAAGCTTTCTTT
>TRBV28|TRBJ2-5|TRBD2|NA
CASSPLGLAGETQYF
TGTGCCAGCAGTCCACTCGGGCTAGCGGGAGAGACCCAGTACTTC
>TRBV27|TRBJ1-2|NA|NA
CASSLTYNYGYTF
TGTGCCAGCAGTTTGACATATAACTATGGCTACACCTTC
>TRBV2|TRBJ1-1|NA|few
CASSESGLNTEAFF
TGTGCCAGCAGTGAATCAGGTTTGAACACTGAAGCTTTCTTT
>TRBV28|TRBJ2-1|NA|once
CASSLLGGWRYNEQFF
TGTGCCAGCAGTTTACTGGGGGGTTGGAGGTACAATGAGCAGTTCTTC
>TRBV2|TRBJ1-5|TRBD1|NA
CASSQGAWQPQHF
TGTGCCAGCAGCCAGGGGGCATGGCAGCCCCAGCATTTT
>TRBV13|TRBJ2-1|NA|NA
CASSLRGSSYNEQFF
TGTGCCAGCAGCTTAAGGGGGAGCTCCTACAATGAGCAGTTCTTC
>TRBV18|TRBJ1-2|NA|NA
CASSPRYQANYGYTF
TGTGCCAGCTCACCAAGATACCAGGCTAACTATGGCTACACCTTC
>TRBV7-3|TRBJ2-5|NA|NA
CASSTSGNPETQYF
TGTGCCAGCAGCACGTCAGGGAACCCAGAGACCCAGTACTTC
>TRBV7-8|TRBJ1-5|NA|NA
CASSLDSGNLGQPQHF
TGTGCCAGCAGCTTAGATTCGGGGAATCTGGGTCAGCCCCAGCATTTT
>TRBV2|TRBJ1-1|NA|NA
CASWEVRVNTEAFF
TGTGCCAGCTGGGAAGTTCGGGTGAACACTGAAGCTTTCTTT
>TRBV4-2|TRBJ1-2|NA|NA
CASSQDSARGNYGYTF
TGTGCCAGCAGCCAAGATTCGGCCAGGGGCAACTATGGCTACACCTTC
>TRBV9|TRBJ2-3|NA|few
CASSAALQGTSTDTQYF
TGTGCCAGCAGCGCCGCATTACAGGGCACTAGCACAGATACGCAGTATTTT
>TRBV28|TRBJ2-7|NA|NA
CASKLQGKQYF
TGTGCCAGCAAACTGCAGGGGAAGCAGTACTTC
>TRBV15|TRBJ1-5|NA|few
CATSREPDTSQPQHF
TGTGCCACCAGCAGAGAACCTGACACTTCTCAGCCCCAGCATTTT
>TRBV2|TRBJ2-1|NA|NA
CASSDRNEQFF
TGTGCCAGCAGTGACCGCAATGAGCAGTTCTTC
>TRBV11-2|TRBJ1-1|NA|NA
CASSFQAGVNTEAFF
TGTGCCAGCAGCTTTCAGGCAGGGGTGAACACTGAAGCTTTCTTT
>TRBV6-1|TRBJ1-6|NA|NA
CASTLTGNYNSPLHF
TGTGCCAGCACCTTGACAGGAAACTATAATTCACCCCTCCACTTT
>TRBV9|TRBJ2-2|TRBD2|NA
CASSPGTSGGAAGELFF
TGTGCCAGCAGCCCCGGGACTAGCGGGGGGGCCGCCGGGGAGCTGTTTTTT
>TRBV6-5|TRBJ2-7|TRBD2|NA
CASSYGGGGGYEQYF
TGTGCCAGCAGTTACGGAGGCGGCGGGGGGTACGAGCAGTACTTC
>TRBV11-3|TRBJ2-5|NA|NA
CASSLGGQETQYF
TGTGCCAGCAGCTTAGGAGGACAAGAGACCCAGTACTTC
>TRBV6-4|TRBJ1-1|NA|NA
CASSKTGNTEAFF
TGTGCCAGCAGTAAGACAGGGAACACTGAAGCTTTCTTT
>TRBV27|TRBJ2-5|NA|NA
CASSLFPQETQYF
TGTGCCAGCAGTTTATTCCCACAAGAGACCCAGTACTTC
>TRBV2|TRBJ2-1|NA|NA
CASSGAGHNEQFF
TGTGCCAGCTCAGGGGCTGGACACAATGAGCAGTTCTTC
>TRBV28|TRBJ1-4|NA|NA
CASSLWTRGANEKLFF
TGTGCCAGCAGTTTATGGACGCGGGGAGCTAATGAAAAACTGTTTTTT
>TRBV4-1|TRBJ1-1|TRBD1|NA
CASSQREGTGSLRAFF
TGCGCCAGCAGCCAAAGAGAGGGGACAGGGTCCCTGCGGGCTTTCTTT
>TRBV2|TRBJ2-1|NA|few
CARGDGGSPYNEQFF
TGTGCCAGGGGGGACGGGGGAAGCCCCTACAATGAGCAGTTCTTC
>TRBV10-3|TRBJ1-2|NA|NA
CAISGNTADGYTF
TGTGCCATCAGTGGGAACACGGCGGATGGCTACACCTTC
>TRBV18|TRBJ1-6|NA|few
CASSPQTPGQGGNSPLHF
TGTGCCAGCTCACCACAGACGCCAGGGCAGGGAGGTAATTCACCCCTCCACTTT
>TRBV19|TRBJ2-7|TRBD1|few
CASSANRDRDHEQYF
TGTGCCAGTAGTGCCAACCGGGACAGGGACCACGAGCAGTACTTC
>TRBV6-1|TRBJ1-3|NA|NA
CASSKLSGNTIYF
TGTGCCAGCAGTAAGCTGTCTGGAAACACCATATATTTT
>TRBV19|TRBJ1-2|TRBD1|NA
CASSISGTGGSGYTF
TGTGCCAGTAGTATTTCCGGGACAGGGGGAAGTGGCTACACCTTC
>TRBV12-5|TRBJ2-1|NA|NA
CASGSRDYNEQFF
TGTGCTAGTGGTAGCCGGGACTACAATGAGCAGTTCTTC
>TRBV19|TRBJ1-2|NA|NA
CASSWAQDSNYGYTF
TGTGCCAGTAGTTGGGCACAGGACAGCAACTATGGCTACACCTTC
>TRBV5-6|TRBJ2-7|NA|NA
CASSWETGSGTYEQYF
TGTGCCAGCAGCTGGGAAACAGGGAGCGGGACCTACGAGCAGTACTTC
>TRBV13|TRBJ1-1|NA|NA
CASSSVPGNTEAFF
TGTGCCAGCAGCTCCGTCCCAGGGAACACTGAAGCTTTCTTT
>TRBV9|TRBJ2-7|TRBD2|NA
CASSPDLIAGSYEQYF
TGTGCCAGCAGCCCAGACTTGATAGCGGGATCCTACGAGCAGTACTTC
>TRBV19|TRBJ2-7|TRBD2|NA
CASSISAGTSGSYEQYF
TGTGCCAGTAGTATCTCAGCGGGGACGTCCGGTTCCTACGAGCAGTACTTC
>TRBV5-1|TRBJ2-7|TRBD2|NA
CASRRGGRVDEQYF
TGCGCCAGCAGGAGAGGTGGGAGGGTCGACGAGCAGTACTTC
>TRBV29-1|TRBJ2-3|TRBD2|NA
CSVGVAGGNGDTQYF
TGCAGCGTTGGGGTGGCGGGGGGCAATGGAGATACGCAGTATTTT
>TRBV6-5|TRBJ1-2|NA|NA
CASSYSMTAPYGYTF
TGTGCCAGCAGTTACTCGATGACAGCCCCCTATGGCTACACCTTC
>TRBV27|TRBJ2-2|NA|once
CASSSSAGYEDTGELFF
TGTGCCAGCAGTTCCAGCGCAGGGTATGAGGACACCGGGGAGCTGTTTTTT
>TRBV5-1|TRBJ1-1|NA|NA
CASSWGQNTEAFF
TGCGCCAGCAGCTGGGGACAAAACACTGAAGCTTTCTTT